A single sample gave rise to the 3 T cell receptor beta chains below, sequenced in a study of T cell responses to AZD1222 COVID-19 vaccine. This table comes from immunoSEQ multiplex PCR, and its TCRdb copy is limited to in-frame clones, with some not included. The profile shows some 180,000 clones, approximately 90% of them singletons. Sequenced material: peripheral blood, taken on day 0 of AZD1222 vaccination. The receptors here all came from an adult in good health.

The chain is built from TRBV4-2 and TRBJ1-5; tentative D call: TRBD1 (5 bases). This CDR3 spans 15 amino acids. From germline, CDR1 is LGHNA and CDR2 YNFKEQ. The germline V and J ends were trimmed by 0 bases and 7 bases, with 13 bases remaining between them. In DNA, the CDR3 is TGTGCCAGCAGCCAAGATCAGGGCGCGGAGCAGCCCCAGCATTTT. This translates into CASSQDQGAEQPQHF.

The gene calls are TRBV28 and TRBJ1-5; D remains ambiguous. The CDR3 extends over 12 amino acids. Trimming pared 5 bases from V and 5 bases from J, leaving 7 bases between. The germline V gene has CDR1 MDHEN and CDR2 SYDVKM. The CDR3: CASSVEDQPQHF. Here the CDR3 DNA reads TGTGCCAGCAGTGTGGAGGATCAGCCCCAGCATTTT.

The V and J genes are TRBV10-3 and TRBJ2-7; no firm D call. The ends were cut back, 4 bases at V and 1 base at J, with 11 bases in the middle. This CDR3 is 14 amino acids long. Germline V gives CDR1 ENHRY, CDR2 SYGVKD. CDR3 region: CAISVDLGSYEQYF. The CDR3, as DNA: TGTGCCATCAGTGTCGATCTAGGTTCCTACGAGCAGTACTTC.